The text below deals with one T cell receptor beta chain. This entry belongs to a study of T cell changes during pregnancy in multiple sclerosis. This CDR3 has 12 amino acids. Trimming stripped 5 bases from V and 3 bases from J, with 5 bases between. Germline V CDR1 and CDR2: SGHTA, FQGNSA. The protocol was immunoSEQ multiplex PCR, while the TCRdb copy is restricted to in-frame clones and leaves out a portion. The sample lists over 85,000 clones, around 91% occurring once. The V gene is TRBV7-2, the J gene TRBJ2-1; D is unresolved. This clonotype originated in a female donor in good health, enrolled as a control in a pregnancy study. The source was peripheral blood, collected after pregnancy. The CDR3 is CASSLNYNEQFF. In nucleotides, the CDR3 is TGTGCCAGCAGCCTAAACTACAATGAGCAGTTCTTC.